The 25 T cell receptor beta chains below were found in one sample sequenced in a study of beta chain features in type 1 diabetes. Study findings and constraints: In every one of the four CD4+ subsets, TCRB CDR3s were moderately but significantly shorter in Type 1 diabetes patients.

Antigen specificity for these receptors is unknown. Expressed TCRB transcripts got sequenced, as all isolated RNA was reverse transcribed. Produced via immunoSEQ multiplex PCR; TCRdb's table is partial and in-frame only. The sample comprises around 41,000 clones, about 66% of which are singletons, and about 1.7% rests with the top ten. The sequencing input was Tregs from blood. The receptors shown here come from a man aged 25 to 45 with type 1 diabetes. Some clones in this sample may be carry-over from other donors' samples.

The V and J genes are TRBV9 and TRBJ2-2; 9 positions match TRBD1. Unmatched junction bases numbered 11, after V lost 0 bases and J lost 8 bases. Germline V lookup: CDR1 SGDLS, CDR2 YYNGEE. The CDR3 contains 17 residues. DNA for the CDR3: TGTGCCAGCAGCGTAGGGTCCGGGACAGGGAGCTTTGGGGAGCTGTTTTTT. Encoded protein: CASSVGSGTGSFGELFF.

The chain carries TRBV7-8 and TRBJ2-4; 7 positions match TRBD1. With V trimmed by 4 bases and J by 2 bases, 2 bases remained unmatched. CDR3 length equals 14 residues. CDR1 is SGHVS, CDR2 FQNEAQ, per germline. As DNA, the CDR3 is TGTGCCAGCAGCTACAGGGGCTCCAAAAACATTCAGTACTTC. Protein: CASSYRGSKNIQYF.

This clone has more than one count but fewer than ten. The chain is built from TRBV5-4 and TRBJ1-5, with D perhaps TRBD1 (5 bases). This CDR3 contains 13 residues. The germline V gene has CDR1 SGHNT and CDR2 YYREEE (reference sequence). Deletions cut 4 bases from V and 7 bases from J, with 12 bases between. CDR3 bases: TGTGCCAGCAGCCTAGGGGTGGGGCAGCCCCAGCATTTT. Residues: CASSLGVGQPQHF.

This rearrangement joins TRBV6-6 to TRBJ1-2, with TRBD1 matching 9 bases. The CDR3 has 13 amino acids. The trim removed 4 bases at V and 7 bases at J, leaving 4 bases unmatched. Per germline, CDR1 MNHNY and CDR2 SVGAGI (reference sequence). The CDR3 is CASSSQGAVGYTF. The CDR3 DNA sequence: TGTGCCAGCAGTTCACAGGGGGCGGTTGGCTACACCTTC.

The sample holds one count of this clone. This chain uses TRBV9 with TRBJ2-1; 9 bases line up with TRBD2. CDR3 length: 15 residues. Germline V gene lookup returns CDR1 SGDLS and CDR2 YYNGEE. Trimming removed 2 bases from V and 0 bases from J; junction bases left unmatched: 0. CDR3: CASSVTSGSYNEQFF. The DNA of the CDR3 is TGTGCCAGCAGCGTGACTAGCGGCTCCTACAATGAGCAGTTCTTC.

The genes are TRBV5-1 and TRBJ2-1; D is possibly TRBD1 (5 bases). Trimming removed 2 bases at V and 13 bases at J, with 19 bases between. The germline V gene encodes CDR1 SGHRS and CDR2 YFSETQ. CDR3 length: 14 amino acids. The CDR3 region is CASSFNPSTGGQFF. CDR3 DNA: TGCGCCAGCAGCTTCAACCCCAGCACAGGCGGCCAGTTCTTC.

This clone was observed a handful of times. This chain joins TRBV15 and TRBJ2-7; 7 bases line up with TRBD1. In germline, CDR1 is LNHNV, CDR2 YYDKDF (reference sequence). The CDR3 contains 14 residues. V lost 3 bases to trimming and J lost 1 base; unmatched junction nucleotides: 3. This chain's CDR3 is CATSSLTGSYEQYF. DNA of the CDR3: TGTGCCACCAGCAGCCTGACAGGGTCCTACGAGCAGTACTTC.

The chain uses TRBV5-1 and TRBJ2-7, with D possibly being TRBD1 (5 bases). V dropped 2 bases and J dropped 0 bases, with 12 bases sitting between them. The CDR3 length is 15 residues. CDR1 SGHRS and CDR2 YFSETQ come from the germline V gene. CDR3 loop: CASSFFGANSYEQYF. The CDR3 region has the DNA TGCGCCAGCAGCTTTTTTGGGGCCAACTCCTACGAGCAGTACTTC.

The chain combines TRBV7-3 with TRBJ2-1; 11 bases fit TRBD2. Germline V CDR1 and CDR2: SGHTA, FQGTGA. V dropped 0 bases and J dropped 4; count of bases not matched to a gene: 2. This CDR3 is 16 amino acids long. CDR3 sequence reads: CASSLTGTSGYNEQFF. CDR3 sequence (DNA): TGTGCCAGCAGCTTAACGGGGACTAGCGGATACAATGAGCAGTTCTTC.

The rearrangement uses TRBV6-5 and TRBJ1-6; no reliable D call. CDR3 size: 13 residues. The ends were cut back, 3 bases at V and 11 bases at J, with 11 bases in the middle. Germline-derived CDR1 and CDR2 are MNHEY and SVGAGI. CDR3 DNA sequence: TGTGCCAGCAGTTATCGGTCGTTGACACCCCTCCACTTT. Its translation: CASSYRSLTPLHF.

CDR3 loop: CASSYPLGSSYEQYF. The CDR3 DNA is TGTGCCAGCAGTTACCCCCTCGGGAGCTCCTACGAGCAGTACTTC. V and J are TRBV6-5 and TRBJ2-5, with D maybe TRBD2 (6 bases). The DNA end is a closer match to TRBJ2-7, so the J assignment may be wrong. CDR1 MNHEY and CDR2 SVGAGI come from the germline V gene. The length of the CDR3 is 15 residues.

CDR3 nucleotide sequence: TGTGCCAGCAGTCGGGGCCAAGAGACCCAGTACTTC. The encoded protein is CASSRGQETQYF. This chain joins TRBV28 and TRBJ2-5, with D possibly matching TRBD2 (5 bases). With 5 bases removed from V and 1 base from J, the gap between germline ends came to 5 bases. The CDR3 is 12 amino acids. The V gene's germline CDR1 is MDHEN and CDR2 SYDVKM.

This rearrangement joins TRBV29-1 to TRBJ2-1; tentative D call: TRBD2 (7 bases). V lost 4 bases and J lost 3, with 16 bases in between. There are 15 residues in the CDR3. The germline V gene encodes CDR1 SQVTM and CDR2 ANQGSEA. The CDR3 DNA reads as TGCAGCGTTGTCAGCGGGACAACTCTCTACAATGAGCAGTTCTTC. It encodes CSVVSGTTLYNEQFF.

This chain uses TRBV9 with TRBJ2-7, with TRBD1 matching over 9 bases. CDR1 is SGDLS, CDR2 YYNGEE, per germline. This CDR3 region has 15 residues. Trimming removed 5 bases from V and 4 bases from J; junction bases left unmatched: 10. Here the CDR3 reads CASSPGQGLGYEQYF. The CDR3 DNA is TGTGCCAGCAGTCCGGGACAGGGCCTTGGGTACGAGCAGTACTTC.

This clone was detected only once. The chain employs TRBV18 and TRBJ1-5, with TRBD1 matching 8 bases. The V and J ends lost 2 bases and 6 bases, in that order; junction bases with no gene match: 6. Germline loops: CDR1 KGHSH, CDR2 LQKENI. This CDR3 is built from 15 residues. The CDR3 protein is CASSPGYQGAQPQHF. DNA for the CDR3: TGTGCCAGCTCACCAGGGTATCAGGGGGCTCAGCCCCAGCATTTT.

This chain connects TRBV6-6 to TRBJ1-5; 8 positions match TRBD1. CDR1 and CDR2 (germline): MNHNY, SVGAGI (reference sequence). J gave up 7 bases and V 6 bases, and 11 bases lay outside the gene matches. This CDR3 is 15 amino acids long. The CDR3 loop is CASRSDRDRRQPQHF. The CDR3 DNA sequence: TGTGCCAGCAGATCGGACAGGGACAGGAGACAGCCCCAGCATTTT.

This clone was picked up a small number of times. The genes are TRBV18 and TRBJ2-3; the match to TRBD1 covers 9 bases. V was clipped by 3 bases and J by 8 bases; unmatched bases: 9. Per the germline V gene, CDR1 is KGHSH and CDR2 is LQKENI. The CDR3 spans 15 residues. The CDR3 coding sequence is TGTGCCAGCTCACCCCGGGACAGGGTCGAGGGTACGCAGTATTTT. Its translation is CASSPRDRVEGTQYF. The whole variable domain, remainder taken from reference TRBV18 and TRBJ2-3, is NAGVMQNPRHLVRRRGQEARLRCSPMKGHSHVYWYRQLPEEGLKFMVYLQKENIIDESGMPKERFSAEFPKEGPSILRIQQVVRGDSAAYFCASSPRDRVEGTQYFGPGTRLTVL.

For this clone: Since the CDR3 does not end with the conserved phenylalanine or tryptophan, this likely comes from a read error. It is unclear where the CDR3 begins or ends on the DNA, so no DNA is shown, and the CDR3 is as TCRdb lists it. V usage is TRBV20-1 and J usage is TRBJ2-3; TRBD1, the table's D call, was not compared with the DNA. The CDR3 numbers 11 amino acids, ends counted. CDR1 is DFQATT, CDR2 SNEGSKA, per germline (reference sequence). The CDR3 reads CSARHWDTAGY.

The chain has TRBV27 and TRBJ1-1; D is possibly TRBD1 (5 bases). The germline V and J ends were trimmed by 4 bases and 10 bases, with 16 bases remaining between them. The germline CDR1 and CDR2 sequences are MNHEY and SMNVEV (reference sequence). The CDR3 has 13 amino acids. The CDR3 sequence is CASSSYSGGGAFF. As DNA, the CDR3 is TGTGCCAGCAGTTCCTACAGCGGGGGGGGAGCTTTCTTT.

The chain combines TRBV28 with TRBJ2-3; TRBD2 aligns across 13 bases. The CDR3 is 18 amino acids. The germline CDR1 and CDR2 sequences are MDHEN and SYDVKM. With V trimmed by 5 bases and J by 4 bases, 12 bases remained unmatched. CDR3 region: CASSRGTSGAAVSDTQYF. CDR3 in DNA: TGTGCCAGCAGTCGCGGGACTAGCGGGGCGGCCGTCTCAGATACGCAGTATTTT.

This clone was found a few times. V usage is TRBV5-1 and J usage is TRBJ2-7, with unresolved D. Looked up from germline, CDR1 is SGHRS and CDR2 is YFSETQ. Trimming took 0 bases from V and 7 from J, leaving 11 bases between them. The CDR3 runs 13 residues. The CDR3 nucleotides are TGCGCCAGCAGCTTGGCACAACAGATTGAGCAGTACTTC. Translating gives CASSLAQQIEQYF.

The V call is TRBV10-3, the J call TRBJ2-5, with 11 bases aligning to TRBD2. After removal of 6 bases from V and 1 base from J, the junction contained 4 bases not matched to a gene. The CDR3 is 15 residues long. Germline V CDR1 and CDR2: ENHRY, SYGVKD. The chain's CDR3 is CAISLTSGTQETQYF. The DNA for the CDR3 is TGTGCCATCAGCCTGACTAGCGGGACCCAAGAGACCCAGTACTTC.

V gene TRBV7-2 combines with J gene TRBJ2-1, with D hard to call. The CDR3 is 15 amino acids. Trimming removed 1 base from V and 3 bases from J, with 10 bases in between. Germline CDR1 reads SGHTA; CDR2 reads FQGNSA. The CDR3 DNA reads TGTGCCAGCAGCTTAGTGACGGCAGGCTACAATGAGCAGTTCTTC. This encodes CASSLVTAGYNEQFF.

CDR3 residues: CASSLLASSSYEQYF. The CDR3 DNA is TGCGCCAGCAGCTTGTTAGCGTCTAGCTCCTACGAGCAGTACTTC. The chain couples TRBV5-1 to TRBJ2-7; maybe TRBD2 (5 bases). Trimming took 1 base from V and 0 from J, leaving 11 bases between them. The CDR3 runs to 15 residues. Germline loops: CDR1 SGHRS, CDR2 YFSETQ.

This chain connects TRBV5-1 to TRBJ1-1; 8 nucleotides align to TRBD1. CDR1 and CDR2 (germline): SGHRS, YFSETQ. With V trimmed by 5 bases and J by 5 bases, 2 bases remained unmatched. This CDR3 has 12 residues. CDR3 amino acids: CASRTGGTEAFF. CDR3 in DNA: TGCGCCAGCAGAACAGGGGGGACTGAAGCTTTCTTT.